This TCR beta chain was obtained from a study of cytomegalovirus exposure and HLA in healthy donors. Whole-study findings and limits: According to the study, 160 or so TCR beta chains were cytomegalovirus-associated. CMV antigen specificity was confirmed in vitro for three CMV-associated chains. According to a later analysis, TCR clusters from the first cohort tended to co-occur in the 120 or so validation repertoires.

CDR3 length equals 14 residues. Trimming removed 3 bases from V and 6 bases from J, with 16 bases in between. Germline V gene data show CDR1 as SGDLS and CDR2 as YYNGEE. The donors were members of the validation cohort, which comprised 120 subjects and was separate from the first cohort of about 700 subjects. As concerns this clone: Its specificity is not known.

Generated by immunoSEQ multiplex PCR, the TCRdb table keeps only in-frame clones and is missing some. The data contain 120,000 to 150,000 clones, roughly nine tenths of them singletons. The chain recombines TRBV9 with TRBJ2-7; no clear D gene. The sequence came from a young man in good health and CMV-seronegative. The material sequenced was PBMCs. The CDR3 DNA reads as TGTGCCAGCAGCGCGGTGGGTGGCGGAAGCGAGCAGTACTTC. Amino acids: CASSAVGGGSEQYF.